This record covers a single T cell receptor (beta chain). The antigen remains undetermined. Primed by a sample-barcoded 5' primer and a J-beta primer mix, a second PCR proceeded for about 7 to 11 cycles. In TCRdb, the 5' RACE reads were re-called with MiXCR into one record per CDR3 protein. The profile shows fewer than 1.5 million distinct CDR3 sequences, 40% to 50% of them singletons. This specimen comes from a study of blood T cells in healthy people across ages. Regarding the study as a whole: Donor CMV infection status was unknown, possibly confounding age-related changes in expanded clonotypes. With naive T cell percentage, TCR beta diversity showed a strong correlation.

Total RNA extraction produced at least 5 micrograms (per sample) for the study. Trimming left V 2 bases short and J 11 bases short, with 15 bases between. CDR1 is MNHEY, CDR2 SMNVEV, per germline (reference sequence). The CDR3 loop spans 13 amino acids. The receptor was derived from a young woman in good health. Sequencing was done on a sample of blood. The genes are TRBV27 and TRBJ2-5; no firm D call. The CDR3 spells CASSLTHYNEQYF. The CDR3 DNA reads TGTGCCAGCAGTTTAACTCATTACAATGAGCAGTACTTC.